The 9 T cell receptor beta chains below come from one sample, sequenced in a study of CD8 T cells in Susac syndrome. Reverse transcription of roughly 0.5 to 1 ug RNA was performed with random hexamers. TCRdb called the immunoSEQ multiplex PCR reads again in MiXCR, with one record for every CDR3 protein. The sample includes about 140,000 distinct CDR3 sequences, roughly 95% of them seen just once. The sequencing sample was made of CD4+ T cells from PBMCs. The receptors were sampled from a human donor with multiple sclerosis.

V is TRBV7-9 and J is TRBJ2-7; 8 nucleotides agree with TRBD2. CDR1 is SEHNR and CDR2 is FQNEAQ in the germline V gene (reference sequence). The ends lost 0 bases at V and 3 bases at J; junction bases unmatched: 10. CDR3 size: 17 residues. CDR3 coding DNA: TGTGCCAGCAGCTTAGCGACCGGGACTAGTAGGCGCTACGAGCAGTACTTC. Translation: CASSLATGTSRRYEQYF.

The chain uses TRBV7-2 and TRBJ2-2, with D maybe TRBD2 (5 bases). In germline, CDR1 is SGHTA, CDR2 FQGNSA. The ends were cut back, 8 bases at V and 5 bases at J, with 6 bases in the middle. This CDR3 comprises 11 residues. The CDR3 DNA sequence: TGTGCCAGCCGCGGGACCGGGGAGCTGTTTTTT. Protein sequence: CASRGTGELFF.

V and J are TRBV7-2 and TRBJ1-6, with 10 bases identical to TRBD1. Germline CDR1 SGHTA, CDR2 FQGNSA. The V and J ends lost 5 bases and 6 bases, in that order; junction bases with no gene match: 4. The length of the CDR3 is 15 residues. CDR3 sequence reads: CASSTRTGGNSPLHF. As DNA, the CDR3 is TGTGCCAGCAGCACCAGGACAGGGGGTAATTCACCCCTCCACTTT.

This clonotype appeared a single time. This sequence joins TRBV19 and TRBJ2-3; the D gene is possibly TRBD1 (6 bases). The ends were cut back, 4 bases at V and 4 bases at J, with 12 bases in the middle. CDR1 is LNHDA, CDR2 SQIVND, per germline (reference sequence). This CDR3 contains 14 residues. CDR3 protein: CASSTGVRPDTQYF. In nucleotides, the CDR3 is TGTGCCAGTAGTACAGGGGTGCGGCCAGATACGCAGTATTTT.

This chain links TRBV5-1 with TRBJ2-7, with TRBD2 identical over 8 bases. V lost 0 bases and J lost 2; bases outside the gene matches: 7. The CDR3 has 16 amino acids. The germline CDR1 and CDR2 sequences are SGHRS and YFSETQ. The DNA for the CDR3 is TGCGCCAGCAGCTTGGAGGTAGCGGGGCTACCCTACGAGCAGTACTTC. It encodes CASSLEVAGLPYEQYF.

This chain uses TRBV6-5 with TRBJ1-2, with D perhaps TRBD1 (6 bases). The CDR3 sequence is 13 residues long. V was shortened by 3 bases and J by 7 bases, with 12 bases between the two germline ends. Germline CDR1 is MNHEY and CDR2 is SVGAGI. The CDR3 sequence is CASSYGSRGGYTF. The CDR3 DNA sequence: TGTGCCAGCAGTTATGGCAGCAGGGGTGGCTACACCTTC.

The genes are TRBV7-3 and TRBJ2-1, with a possible D match to TRBD1 (5 bases). Trimming took 3 bases from V and 6 from J, leaving 9 bases between them. The CDR3 loop spans 13 amino acids. Germline loops: CDR1 SGHTA, CDR2 FQGTGA. The chain's CDR3 is CASSFGRANEQFF. CDR3 DNA: TGTGCCAGCAGCTTCGGCAGGGCCAATGAGCAGTTCTTC. The whole variable domain, remainder taken from reference TRBV7-3 and TRBJ2-1, is GAGVSQTPSNKVTEKGKYVELRCDPISGHTALYWYRQSLGQGPEFLIYFQGTGAADDSGLPNDRFFAVRPEGSVSTLKIQRTERGDSAVYLCASSFGRANEQFFGPGTRLTVL.

This sequence joins TRBV20-1 and TRBJ1-2; D gene unclear. V was pared by 3 bases and J by 6 bases, with 8 bases between. Germline V lookup: CDR1 DFQATT, CDR2 SNEGSKA (reference sequence). This CDR3 contains 11 residues. CDR3 nucleotides: TGCAGTGCTAGTAGAGGGCATGGCTACACCTTC. This translates into CSASRGHGYTF.

The gene calls are TRBV20-1 and TRBJ1-5; the match to TRBD1 covers 7 bases. CDR1 DFQATT and CDR2 SNEGSKA come from the germline V gene (reference sequence). Trimming at V came to 7 bases and at J to 7 bases, leaving 7 bases not matched to a gene. The CDR3 sequence is 12 residues long. This chain's CDR3 is CSVRQGPQPQHF. CDR3 DNA sequence: TGCAGTGTCCGACAGGGCCCACAGCCCCAGCATTTT.